The text below deals with one T cell receptor (beta chain). Its antigen is currently unknown. Its ends do not fully match the called genes, so a read error is possible. This sample was included in a study of OX40 agonist ivuxolimab in advanced cancers. Findings and caveats of the study: Mean expanded clone counts were higher in CD8+ than CD4+ T cells. Circulating CD4+ and CD8+ T cells showed clonal expansion by week 6 at 0.1 to 3.0 mg/kg.

CDR1 is SGDLS, CDR2 YYNGEE, per germline. This CDR3 comprises 14 residues. The assay was immunoSEQ multiplex PCR, and TCRdb's table has in-frame clones only and misses some. This sample has 55,000 to 75,000 clones, with around 90% found just once. The sequence was obtained from an adult with an advanced solid tumor such as melanoma, head and neck, liver or kidney cancer. The starting material was CD4+ or CD8+ T cells sorted from blood, obtained in a trial of the OX40 agonist ivuxolimab. This chain connects TRBV9 to TRBJ1-5; D might be TRBD1 (6 bases). CDR3 nucleotides: TGTGCCAGCAGTGTAGGGGGGAATAGTCAGCCCCAGCATTTT. Residues: CASSVGGNSQPQHF.